Below, 16 T cell receptor beta chains from the same sample are listed, as sequenced in a study of shared clonotypes between healthy human individuals. Sequenced by immunoSEQ multiplex PCR; TCRdb stores in-frame clones only, minus some. The repertoire has 2,500,000 or so clones, over 85% of them found once; the top ten carry about 0.38%. Sequenced input: naive CD4+ T cells from PBMCs. Sample subset: CD45RA+ positively selected. These receptors all come from a man aged 18 to 29 in good health. Some clones in this sample may be carry-over from other donors' samples.

The chain carries TRBV9 and TRBJ2-5, with a tentative D call TRBD1 (5 bases). Between the trimmed V and J ends, which lost 3 bases and 7 bases, there was a span of 13 bases. The CDR3 contains 13 residues. The germline V gene has CDR1 SGDLS and CDR2 YYNGEE. The CDR3 DNA sequence: TGTGCCAGCAGCGCACCAGACAGTCGGACCCAGTACTTC. Its translation is CASSAPDSRTQYF.

The V call is TRBV6-6, the J call TRBJ2-7, with D possibly matching TRBD1 (5 bases). V was cut by 7 bases and J by 4 bases, with 11 bases left in between. CDR3 length: 12 amino acids. Looked up from germline, CDR1 is MNHNY and CDR2 is SVGAGI (reference sequence). CDR3 bases: TGTGCCAGCACCAAGACAGTTTACGAGCAGTACTTC. Protein: CASTKTVYEQYF.

The chain employs TRBV10-3 and TRBJ2-7; D remains ambiguous. This CDR3 is 14 amino acids long. Deletions cut 0 bases from V and 3 bases from J, with 9 bases between. Germline V CDR1 and CDR2: ENHRY, SYGVKD. The CDR3 region is CAISESGALYEQYF. In DNA form, the CDR3 reads TGTGCCATCAGTGAGTCTGGCGCGCTCTACGAGCAGTACTTC.

This chain uses TRBV28 with TRBJ1-5, with D uncertain. V lost 10 bases, J lost 2 bases, and 12 bases lay in between. From germline, CDR1 is MDHEN and CDR2 SYDVKM. CDR3 length: 13 amino acids. CDR3 residues: CAIEGFGNQPQHF. The CDR3 nucleotides read TGTGCCATCGAGGGTTTTGGCAATCAGCCCCAGCATTTT.

The J gene is TRBJ1-3, the V gene TRBV9, with D hard to call. Germline V gene lookup returns CDR1 SGDLS and CDR2 YYNGEE. This CDR3 region has 14 residues. Trimming pared 1 base from V and 1 base from J, leaving 6 bases between. CDR3 DNA sequence: TGTGCCAGCAGCGTACGGGATTCTGGAAACACCATATATTTT. This sequence encodes CASSVRDSGNTIYF.

The CDR3 region is CASSQVGQRTYEQYF. CDR3 DNA: TGCGCCAGCAGCCAAGTTGGACAGCGCACCTACGAGCAGTACTTC. This chain links TRBV4-3 with TRBJ2-7, with a possible D match to TRBD1 (6 bases). The CDR3 has 15 amino acids. The germline CDR1 and CDR2 sequences are LGHNA and YSLEER. V was cut by 1 base and J by 2 bases, with 12 bases left in between.

V is TRBV11-1 and J is TRBJ2-2, with 7 bases lining up with TRBD1. Germline CDR1 SGHAT, CDR2 FQDESV (reference sequence). After removal of 4 bases from V and 2 bases from J, the junction contained 7 bases not matched to a gene. This CDR3 region has 16 residues. CDR3 DNA: TGTGCCAGCAGCTCCCCGGACAGGTTTAACACCGGGGAGCTGTTTTTT. As protein: CASSSPDRFNTGELFF.

Worth noting for this clone: Other nucleotide sequences from this sample produce the same CDR3. The gene calls are TRBV6-5 and TRBJ2-5; D remains unclear. Trimming removed 6 bases at V and 5 bases at J, with 7 bases between. Germline CDR1 MNHEY, CDR2 SVGAGI. This CDR3 is built from 11 residues. CDR3 DNA sequence: TGTGCCAGCAGCCGCCGGGAGACCCAGTACTTC. Translating gives CASSRRETQYF.

Concerning this clone itself: An end of the junction does not agree with germline; a read error may underlie this. J is TRBJ2-1 and V is TRBV19; possible D gene TRBD2, 6 bases. CDR3 size: 14 residues. Per germline, CDR1 LNHDA and CDR2 SQIVND (reference sequence). CDR3 in DNA: TGTGCCAGTCGTATGTCGACAGCGGGCAATGAGCAGTTCTTC. Translating it yields CASRMSTAGNEQFF.

V is TRBV30 and J is TRBJ1-3; TRBD1 is a possible D gene (5 bases). Germline CDR1 and CDR2: GTSNPN and SVGIG (reference sequence). V gave up 5 bases and J gave up 0 bases, with 8 bases separating them. The CDR3 covers 13 residues. The CDR3 sequence: CAWSTVSGNTIYF. The CDR3 bases are TGTGCCTGGTCGACAGTCTCTGGAAACACCATATATTTT.

With respect to this clone: At the DNA level, this CDR3 is encoded by other sequences in the same sample as well. This chain's CDR3 is CASSLVGGGEAFF. The CDR3 coding sequence is TGCGCCAGCAGCTTGGTTGGGGGTGGTGAAGCTTTCTTT. V is TRBV5-1 and J is TRBJ1-1; D is possibly TRBD1 (5 bases). Per the germline V gene, CDR1 is SGHRS and CDR2 is YFSETQ. V gave up 0 bases and J gave up 7 bases, with 10 bases separating them. The CDR3 runs to 13 residues.

About this clone: The same CDR3 can be traced to other DNA sequences in this sample. The V call is TRBV5-1, the J call TRBJ2-3, with a weak D call TRBD2 (5 bases). This CDR3 has 14 amino acids. Germline V gene data show CDR1 as SGHRS and CDR2 as YFSETQ. Trimming left V 5 bases short and J 2 bases short, with 12 bases between. CDR3 sequence: CASSPGETTDTQYF. For the CDR3, the DNA is TGCGCCAGCAGTCCCGGGGAGACCACAGATACGCAGTATTTT.

The rearrangement links TRBV6-5 to TRBJ2-7, with D unresolved. CDR3 length: 14 amino acids. Trimming removed 7 bases at V and 0 bases at J, with 13 bases between. Germline V lookup: CDR1 MNHEY, CDR2 SVGAGI. The CDR3 DNA reads as TGTGCCAGCACCTGGACGGCGAGCTCCTACGAGCAGTACTTC. The encoded protein is CASTWTASSYEQYF.

The J gene is TRBJ2-1, the V gene TRBV5-4; unclear D gene. Trimming shortened V by 2 bases and J by 9 bases, and 9 bases separated the two germline ends. Germline loops: CDR1 SGHNT, CDR2 YYREEE (reference sequence). CDR3 size: 12 residues. The CDR3 here is CASSLIGSEQFF. CDR3 coding DNA: TGTGCCAGCAGCTTAATTGGCAGTGAGCAGTTCTTC.

V is TRBV18 and J is TRBJ1-5, with TRBD1 matching over 10 bases. V dropped 6 bases and J dropped 7; count of bases not matched to a gene: 12. The germline gives CDR1 KGHSH, CDR2 LQKENI. The CDR3 is made up of 16 amino acids. In nucleotides, the CDR3 is TGTGCCAGCTCCCCTCCGACAGGGGGCTGGGGACAGCCCCAGCATTTT. It specifies CASSPPTGGWGQPQHF.

The V and J genes are TRBV27 and TRBJ2-1; 13 nucleotides match TRBD2. CDR3 length equals 16 residues. V was clipped by 5 bases and J by 8 bases; unmatched bases: 9. Germline assignment: CDR1 MNHEY and CDR2 SMNVEV (reference sequence). CDR3 coding DNA: TGTGCCAGCAGTCTCCGGACTAGCGGGAGAACGCATGAGCAGTTCTTC. It specifies CASSLRTSGRTHEQFF.